This TCR beta chain was found in a study of blood T cell repertoires in COVID-19. Study context: Italy, Spain and the United States were the sources of the convalescent and acute COVID-19 samples. Nucleic acid was either cDNA or gDNA, and it came from T cells, B-cell-depleted T cells, or PBMCs.

Everyone who took part was roughly 18 to 100 years old, and they came from 24 US areas. Per the original data handling: Nucleated cell counts were estimated from reference gene primer amplification. The data were produced by immunoSEQ multiplex PCR, yet TCRdb's version contains in-frame clones alone and is incomplete. V and J calls and clone size are copied from that table; D and trimming were computed from the DNA. Found here are fewer than 350,000 clones, roughly 88% of them singletons; the top ten hold around 1%. This CDR3 has 14 amino acids. Trimming pared 0 bases from V and 6 bases from J, leaving 10 bases between. Germline assignment: CDR1 LGHNA and CDR2 YSLEER.

Sequenced input: PBMCs or T cells enriched from blood (not recorded which). The TCR originated in a woman aged 25 to 45 who had recovered from COVID-19. The V call is TRBV4-3, the J call TRBJ2-3, with D unresolved. The CDR3 spells CASSQDLGEDTQYF. The CDR3 nucleotides read TGCGCCAGCAGCCAAGATCTTGGAGAGGATACGCAGTATTTT.